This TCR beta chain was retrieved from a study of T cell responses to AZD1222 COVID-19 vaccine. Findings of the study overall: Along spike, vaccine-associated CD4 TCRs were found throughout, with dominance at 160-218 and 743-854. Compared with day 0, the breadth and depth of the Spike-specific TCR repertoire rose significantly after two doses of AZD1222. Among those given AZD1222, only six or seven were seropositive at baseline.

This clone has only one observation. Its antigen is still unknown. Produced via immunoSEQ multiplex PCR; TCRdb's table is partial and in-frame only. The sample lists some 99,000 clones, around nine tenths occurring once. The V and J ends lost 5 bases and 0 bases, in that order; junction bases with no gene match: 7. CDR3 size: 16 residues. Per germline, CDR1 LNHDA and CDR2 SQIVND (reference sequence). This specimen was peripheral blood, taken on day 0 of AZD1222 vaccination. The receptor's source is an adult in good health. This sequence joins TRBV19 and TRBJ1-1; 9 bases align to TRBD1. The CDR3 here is CASSPPGQGMNTEAFF. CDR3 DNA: TGTGCCAGTAGTCCCCCGGGACAGGGAATGAACACTGAAGCTTTCTTT.